This entry features one T cell receptor (beta chain) sequence. Its antigen is unknown. Some clones are missing from TCRdb's copy, which holds only in-frame ones; the method was immunoSEQ multiplex PCR. The data show 50,000 to 75,000 clones, 90% to 95% seen once. The data were obtained in a study of graft-versus-host responses after intestinal transplantation. Study at large: Once they had received anti-thymocyte globulin induction, all recipients took tacrolimus and steroids for about 3 years.

CDR3 size: 15 residues. V was clipped by 2 bases and J by 0 bases, with 11 bases between them. Germline assignment: CDR1 MNHEY and CDR2 SVGAGI. Overall study findings and caveats: Recipient marrow showed GvH clones, some seen first in ileum or blood. When patients had graft-donor T cell macrochimerism, their allografts held high graft-versus-host to host-versus-graft clonal ratios.

Sequences were derived from unstimulated CD4+ T cells sorted from spleen or lymph node cells, sampled before transplant. V is TRBV6-5 and J is TRBJ2-7; TRBD2 is a possible D gene (5 bases). This TCR came from a human donor who was the organ donor for an intestinal transplant. In DNA form, the CDR3 reads TGTGCCAGCAGTTACGAGGGAGTGTACTCCTACGAGCAGTACTTC. This translates into CASSYEGVYSYEQYF.